Listed below are T cell receptor beta chains from one sample, sequenced in a study of tumor and adjacent non-tumor tissue in lung cancer. TCRdb re-derived calls from the multiplex PCR reads in MiXCR, one entry per CDR3 protein. The table lists approximately 70,000 distinct CDR3 sequences, around four fifths of them singletons, with 25% to 30% in the top ten. Sample: lung tumor tissue. The receptors stem from a man in his 60s with non-small cell lung cancer. CDR3s include the opening cysteine and the closing phenylalanine or tryptophan. D genes are given only for firm matches. A row's size may be missing; if present it is once, few, many or a size class.

v_call,j_call,d_call,clone_size,cdr3_nt,cdr3_aa
TRBV5-1,TRBJ2-2,NA,NA,TGCGCCAGCAGCTTGCCGAGGGAATCCGGGGAGCTGTTTTTT,CASSLPRESGELFF
TRBV16,TRBJ2-7,TRBD2,NA,TGTGCCAGCAGCCAAGAGGGACTAGTCTACGAGCAGTACTTC,CASSQEGLVYEQYF
TRBV6-1,TRBJ2-1,NA,NA,TGCGCCGGCAGTGTCGATCCCCCCGCACCCGAGCAGTTCTTC,CAGSVDPPAPEQFF
TRBV10-3,TRBJ1-5,NA,NA,TGTGCCATCAGTGGCATAAATAGCAATCAGCCCCAGCATTTT,CAISGINSNQPQHF
TRBV6-1,TRBJ1-4,TRBD1,NA,TGTGCCAGCACTAGGACAGGGGAAGTAAAACTGTTTTTT,CASTRTGEVKLFF
TRBV29-1,TRBJ2-3,TRBD2,once,TGCGGCGTTCGTACTAGCGGCTCAGATACGCAGTATTTT,CGVRTSGSDTQYF
TRBV28,TRBJ1-1,NA,NA,TGTGCCAGCAGTTCGATCGGGACAAGGAGGCTGAACACTGAAGCTTCCTTT,CASSSIGTRRLNTEASF
TRBV6-1,TRBJ2-7,TRBD1,NA,TGTACCAGCACGGTACGGACAGGGTACAACGAGCAGTACTTC,CTSTVRTGYNEQYF
TRBV20-1,TRBJ2-7,NA,NA,TGCAGTGCTTATTTCCATCTTCAGGGGAGTTCCTACGAGCAGTACTTC,CSAYFHLQGSSYEQYF
TRBV10-3,TRBJ2-6,TRBD2,NA,TGTGCCATCAATGAACATGGGATTAGCGGGAGGGAATCTGGGGCCAACCTCCTGACTTTC,CAINEHGISGRESGANLLTF
TRBV6-1,TRBJ1-5,NA,NA,TGTGCCAGCAGTGCAGGGCTGGCAGGCGACAAGCCCCAGCATTTT,CASSAGLAGDKPQHF
TRBV6-6,TRBJ1-5,NA,NA,TGTGCCAGCAGTTACGATATAGATCAGCCCCAGCATTTT,CASSYDIDQPQHF
TRBV19,TRBJ2-7,NA,NA,TGTGCCAGTGGGGGATCGGGCTCCTACGAGCAGTACTTC,CASGGSGSYEQYF
TRBV6-5,TRBJ2-7,NA,NA,TGTGCCAGCAGGACACCAGGTTCCTACAAGCAGTACTTC,CASRTPGSYKQYF
TRBV6-1,TRBJ2-7,TRBD1,many,TGTGCCAGCAGTGACACCGGGACAGGGTATGGTGAGCAGTACTTC,CASSDTGTGYGEQYF
TRBV6-5,TRBJ1-6,NA,NA,TGTGCCAGCAATTATGGGACCCGTCTGGGGAGCTCCTATAATACACCCCTCTACTTT,CASNYGTRLGSSYNTPLYF
TRBV29-1,TRBJ2-5,NA,NA,TGCAACGTTGCCGATGAGACCCGGTACTTC,CNVADETRYF
TRBV20-1,TRBJ1-4,TRBD1,NA,TGCAATGCTAGACAGGGAGCTGAAAAACTGTTTTTT,CNARQGAEKLFF
TRBV12-3/TRBV12-4,TRBJ1-4,NA,many,TGTGCCAGCAGCCCGGGACGGCGGAGTGAAAAACTGTTTTTT,CASSPGRRSEKLFF
TRBV28,TRBJ2-3,TRBD1,few,TGTGCCAGCAGACCCACCCCAGGGGGATACACAGATACGCAGTATTTT,CASRPTPGGYTDTQYF
TRBV6-2/TRBV6-3,TRBJ2-7,TRBD2,NA,TGTGCCAGGAGTCAAAGTCCGGGACTAGCGGGAGTCTACGAGCAGTACTTC,CARSQSPGLAGVYEQYF
TRBV30,TRBJ2-2,NA,NA,TGTACCTGGAAGCGAACTGGGAACACCGGGGAGCTGTTTTTT,CTWKRTGNTGELFF
TRBV12-3/TRBV12-4,TRBJ2-1,TRBD2,NA,TGTACAAGCAGTTTCCCTCAGCGGGATCACAATGAGCAGTTCTTC,CTSSFPQRDHNEQFF
TRBV20-1,TRBJ2-7,TRBD2,few,TGCAGTGATAGGAGAGCGGGAGAGGGTTACGGGCAGTACTTC,CSDRRAGEGYGQYF
TRBV28,TRBJ1-4,NA,few,TGTGCCAGCATTAAAATAGGGCCGGGGACTAATGAAAAACTGTTTTTT,CASIKIGPGTNEKLFF
TRBV6-6,TRBJ1-5,TRBD1,NA,TGTGCCAACAGTGGGAGAGACAGGGGGCACAATCAGCCCCAGCATTTT,CANSGRDRGHNQPQHF
TRBV20-1,TRBJ2-7,NA,many,TGCAGTGCTAGAGATCCCCGGGCGCCCCCACGATCCTACGAGCAGTACTTC,CSARDPRAPPRSYEQYF
TRBV29-1,TRBJ1-1,TRBD1,NA,TGCAGCGTCTCGGCAGGGGGGAACACTGAAGTTTTCTTT,CSVSAGGNTEVFF
TRBV28,TRBJ1-5,NA,NA,TGTGCCAGCAGTTTGGCAGGCCGTAGCAATCAATTCCAGCATTTT,CASSLAGRSNQFQHF
TRBV7-8,TRBJ2-2,TRBD1,NA,TGTGCCAGCAGCAACTTGGGACAGGGGTATACCGGGGAGTTGTTTTTC,CASSNLGQGYTGELFF
TRBV29-1,TRBJ2-7,TRBD1,medium-sized,TGCAGCGTGGGGACAGGGGGATACGAGCAGTACTTC,CSVGTGGYEQYF
TRBV12-3/TRBV12-4,TRBJ1-4,NA,NA,TGTGCCAGCAGAATAACATGGTACGAAAAACTGTTTTTC,CASRITWYEKLFF
TRBV20-1,TRBJ2-3,TRBD2,NA,TGCAGTGCCGAACAAAGCGGGAGGGCCCTGCCAGATAGGCAGTATTTT,CSAEQSGRALPDRQYF
TRBV6-5,TRBJ2-7,TRBD1,NA,TGTGCCAGCAGTAACGGTGCTGGACAGGTTGACGAGCAGTACTTC,CASSNGAGQVDEQYF
TRBV6-6,TRBJ2-7,NA,few,TGTGTCAGTAGTTACCCATCGGACGCCTTGGAGCAGTACTTC,CVSSYPSDALEQYF
TRBV29-1,TRBJ2-1,NA,NA,TGCAGTGTTGACGGAAGGACCAATGAGCGGTTCTTC,CSVDGRTNERFF
TRBV12-3/TRBV12-4,TRBJ2-3,TRBD1,many,TGTGCCAGCAGCTATCCCGGGACAGGGGCAGATACGCAGTATTTT,CASSYPGTGADTQYF
TRBV29-1,TRBJ2-5,NA,many,TGCAGCGCAGCGGACAGATACCAAGAGACACAGTACTTC,CSAADRYQETQYF
TRBV29-1,TRBJ2-7,NA,NA,TGCAGCGTTGAAGAGCCCCACAGGACAGCCTCCTATGAGCAGTACTTC,CSVEEPHRTASYEQYF
TRBV20-1,TRBJ2-3,NA,many,TGCAGTGCTCAAATACAGGCAAGCACAGATACGCAGTATTTT,CSAQIQASTDTQYF
TRBV11-2,TRBJ2-7,NA,many,TGTGCCAGCAGCTTAGACAAGGGTCGCTACGAGCAGTACTTC,CASSLDKGRYEQYF
TRBV24-1,TRBJ2-3,TRBD2,few,TGTGCCACCAGTGAATCCAGACTAGCGAGTACGGTGGTTACGCAGTACTTT,CATSESRLASTVVTQYF